The 11 T cell receptor beta chains below all came from one sample that was sequenced in a study of blood T cell repertoires in COVID-19. Sequenced by immunoSEQ multiplex PCR; TCRdb stores in-frame clones only, minus some. In the table there are around 620,000 clones, about 87% of which are singletons. Sequencing used peripheral blood. All receptors derive from a young woman with acute or convalescent COVID-19.

The V call is TRBV7-3, the J call TRBJ1-1; 8 bases map to TRBD1. This CDR3 comprises 15 residues. Germline V lookup: CDR1 SGHTA, CDR2 FQGTGA. V dropped 4 bases and J dropped 3; count of bases not matched to a gene: 7. In DNA, the CDR3 is TGTGCCAGCAGCTCAGACACAGGGGGAGACACTGAAGCTTTCTTT. Amino acids: CASSSDTGGDTEAFF. The full variable domain, with the rest looked up from reference TRBV7-3 and TRBJ1-1, is GAGVSQTPSNKVTEKGKYVELRCDPISGHTALYWYRQSLGQGPEFLIYFQGTGAADDSGLPNDRFFAVRPEGSVSTLKIQRTERGDSAVYLCASSSDTGGDTEAFFGQGTRLTVV.

The gene calls are TRBV20-1 and TRBJ2-7; a possible D gene is TRBD2 (6 bases). The CDR3 spans 16 residues. CDR1 DFQATT and CDR2 SNEGSKA come from the germline V gene (reference sequence). Trimming took 3 bases from V and 2 from J, leaving 20 bases between them. The CDR3 DNA reads TGCAGTGCTAGTGGGGGTTTGGGGGGAAAAGCCTACGAGCAGTACTTC. As protein: CSASGGLGGKAYEQYF.

The gene calls are TRBV5-8 and TRBJ1-5; 9 bases line up with TRBD1. The CDR3 totals 17 residues. Trimming took 5 bases from V and 3 from J; bases not matched to a gene: 12. Per the germline V gene, CDR1 is SGHTS and CDR2 is YDEGEE. CDR3 sequence: CASSGDRVAIFNQPQHF. CDR3 DNA sequence: TGTGCCAGCAGTGGGGACAGGGTAGCGATCTTCAATCAGCCCCAGCATTTT.

The chain combines TRBV3-1 (or the pseudogene TRBV3-2) with TRBJ1-4; TRBD1 matches 8 bases. The CDR3 is 13 amino acids. J lost 12 bases, V lost 1 base, and 4 bases had no gene match. Germline assignment: CDR1 LGHDT and CDR2 YNNKEL (reference sequence). The CDR3 spells CASSQGQGKELFF. The CDR3 nucleotides are TGTGCCAGCAGCCAAGGACAGGGGAAAGAACTGTTTTTT.

This sequence joins TRBV6-1 and TRBJ2-1; TRBD2 matches 7 bases. V was clipped by 3 bases and J by 1 base; unmatched bases: 3. CDR1 and CDR2 (germline): MNHNS, SASEGT. The CDR3 has 15 amino acids. CDR3 in DNA: TGTGCCAGCAGTGACGCGGGGGTGTCCTACAATGAGCAGTTCTTC. Its protein is CASSDAGVSYNEQFF.

This chain joins TRBV4-3 and TRBJ1-6, with a tentative D call TRBD1 (5 bases). Per germline, CDR1 LGHNA and CDR2 YSLEER. The CDR3 spans 17 residues. The V gene lost 0 bases and the J gene lost 3 bases, with 12 bases spanning the gap. CDR3 sequence: CASSQDRGGLYNSPLHF. DNA of the CDR3: TGCGCCAGCAGCCAAGATAGGGGCGGCCTCTATAATTCACCCCTCCACTTT.

This rearrangement joins TRBV4-2 to TRBJ2-5; 9 nucleotides agree with TRBD2. Germline CDR1 is LGHNA and CDR2 is YNFKEQ. The J segment lost 4 bases and the V segment lost 0 bases, leaving 6 bases of the junction unmatched. The CDR3 spans 16 residues. DNA for the CDR3: TGTGCCAGCAGCCAAGATCAGCGGGGGGAGGGAGAGACCCAGTACTTC. Residues: CASSQDQRGEGETQYF.

The chain carries TRBV19 and TRBJ1-4, with a tentative D call TRBD1 (5 bases). The germline V and J ends were trimmed by 7 bases and 1 base, with 7 bases remaining between them. Germline V CDR1 and CDR2: LNHDA, SQIVND (reference sequence). The CDR3 runs 13 residues. The CDR3 spells CASNGGTNEKLFF. In DNA, the CDR3 is TGTGCCAGTAACGGGGGAACTAATGAAAAACTGTTTTTT.

The genes are TRBV6-2 or TRBV6-3 and TRBJ2-3; 10 bases map to TRBD2. Trimming removed 4 bases from V and 2 bases from J; junction bases left unmatched: 6. CDR3 length: 16 amino acids. CDR1 MNHEY and CDR2 SVGEGT come from the germline V gene. The CDR3 region has the DNA TGTGCCAGCAGTTTACTAGCGGGGCCTACCACAGATACGCAGTATTTT. Protein: CASSLLAGPTTDTQYF.

The chain is built from TRBV28 and TRBJ2-4; tentative D call: TRBD1 (8 bases). Looked up from germline, CDR1 is MDHEN and CDR2 is SYDVKM. The V gene lost 6 bases and the J gene lost 8 bases, with 20 bases spanning the gap. This CDR3 contains 15 residues. CDR3 DNA sequence: TGTGCCAGCAGATCCTCCCGACAGGGGAGGGACATTCAGTACTTC. Translated, it gives CASRSSRQGRDIQYF.

The chain links TRBV9 to TRBJ2-1; TRBD1 matches 7 bases. The CDR3 is 13 amino acids. Trimming cost V 3 bases and J 4 bases; bases outside gene matches: 1. Per germline, CDR1 SGDLS and CDR2 YYNGEE. The CDR3 reads CASSAGQYNEQFF. The DNA for the CDR3 is TGTGCCAGCAGCGCGGGACAGTACAATGAGCAGTTCTTC.